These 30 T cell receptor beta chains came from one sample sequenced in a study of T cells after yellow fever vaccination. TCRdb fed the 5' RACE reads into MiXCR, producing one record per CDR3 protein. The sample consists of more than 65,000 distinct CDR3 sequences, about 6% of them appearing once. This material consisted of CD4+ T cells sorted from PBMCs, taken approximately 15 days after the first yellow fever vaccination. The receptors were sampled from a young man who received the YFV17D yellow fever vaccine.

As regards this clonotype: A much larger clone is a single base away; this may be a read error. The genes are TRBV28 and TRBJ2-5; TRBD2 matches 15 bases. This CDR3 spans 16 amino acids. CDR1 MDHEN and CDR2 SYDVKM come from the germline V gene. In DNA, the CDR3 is TGTGCCCGCAGACGAGGGACTAGCGGGGGGCGAGAGACCCAGTACTTC. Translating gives CARRRGTSGGRETQYF. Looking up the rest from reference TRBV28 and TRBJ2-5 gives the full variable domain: DVKVTQSSRYLVKRTGEKVFLECVQDMDHENMFWYRQDPGLGLRLIYFSYDVKMKEKGDIPEGYSVSREKKERFSLILESASTNQTSMYLCARRRGTSGGRETQYFGPGTRLLVL.

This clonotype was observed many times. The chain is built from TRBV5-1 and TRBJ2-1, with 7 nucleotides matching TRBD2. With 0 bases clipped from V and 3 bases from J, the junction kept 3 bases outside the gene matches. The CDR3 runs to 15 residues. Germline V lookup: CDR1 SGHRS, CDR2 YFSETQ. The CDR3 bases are TGCGCCAGCAGCTTGGTGGGGGGGGTCTACAATGAGCAGTTCTTC. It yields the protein CASSLVGGVYNEQFF. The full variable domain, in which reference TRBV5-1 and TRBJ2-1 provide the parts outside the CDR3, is KAGVTQTPRYLIKTRGQQVTLSCSPISGHRSVSWYQQTPGQGLQFLFEYFSETQRNKGNFPGRFSGRQFSNSRSEMNVSTLELGDSALYLCASSLVGGVYNEQFFGPGTRLTVL.

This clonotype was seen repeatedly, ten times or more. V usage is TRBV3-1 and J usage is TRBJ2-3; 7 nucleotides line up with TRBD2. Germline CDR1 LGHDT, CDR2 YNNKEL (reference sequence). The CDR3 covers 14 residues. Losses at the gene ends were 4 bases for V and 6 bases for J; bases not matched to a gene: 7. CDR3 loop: CASSPRLASDTQYF. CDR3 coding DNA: TGTGCCAGCAGCCCGAGACTAGCTTCCGATACGCAGTATTTT.

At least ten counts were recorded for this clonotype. The CDR3 DNA reads as TGTGCCAGCAAAAAAGACAGCCAAGAGACCCAGTACTTC. As protein: CASKKDSQETQYF. The chain has TRBV12-3 or TRBV12-4 and TRBJ2-5; a weak D match, TRBD1 (5 bases). The V end lost 7 bases, the J end lost 1 base, and 10 bases lay between the germline ends. This CDR3 region has 13 residues.

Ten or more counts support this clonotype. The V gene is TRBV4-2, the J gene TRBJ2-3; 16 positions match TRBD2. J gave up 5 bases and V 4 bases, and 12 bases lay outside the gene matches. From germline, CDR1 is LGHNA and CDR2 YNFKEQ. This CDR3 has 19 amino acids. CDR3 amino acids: CASSPGGLAGGQRGDTQYF. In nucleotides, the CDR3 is TGTGCCAGCAGCCCGGGGGGACTAGCGGGGGGGCAAAGGGGAGATACGCAGTATTTT.

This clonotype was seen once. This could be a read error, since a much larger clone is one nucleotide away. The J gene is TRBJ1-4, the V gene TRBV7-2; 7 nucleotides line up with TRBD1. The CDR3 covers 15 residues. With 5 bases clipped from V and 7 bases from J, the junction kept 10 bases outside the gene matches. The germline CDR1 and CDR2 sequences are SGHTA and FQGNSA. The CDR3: CASSLRRGGAEKLFF. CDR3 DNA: TGTGCCAGCAGCCTACGGCGAGGGGGCGCTGAAAAACTGTTTTTT.

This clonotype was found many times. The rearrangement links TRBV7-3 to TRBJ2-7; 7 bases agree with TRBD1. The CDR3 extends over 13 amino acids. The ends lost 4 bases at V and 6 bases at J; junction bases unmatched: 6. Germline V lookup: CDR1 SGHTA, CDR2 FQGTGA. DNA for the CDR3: TGTGCCAGCAGCTCGACCCCAGGGGGCGAGCAGTACTTC. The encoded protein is CASSSTPGGEQYF.

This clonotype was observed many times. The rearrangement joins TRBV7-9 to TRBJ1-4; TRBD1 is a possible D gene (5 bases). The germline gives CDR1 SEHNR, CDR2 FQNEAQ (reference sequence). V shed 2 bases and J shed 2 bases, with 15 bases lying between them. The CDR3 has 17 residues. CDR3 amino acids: CASSLIPQGSTNEKLFF. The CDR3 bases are TGTGCCAGCAGCTTAATCCCTCAGGGTAGCACTAATGAAAAACTGTTTTTT.

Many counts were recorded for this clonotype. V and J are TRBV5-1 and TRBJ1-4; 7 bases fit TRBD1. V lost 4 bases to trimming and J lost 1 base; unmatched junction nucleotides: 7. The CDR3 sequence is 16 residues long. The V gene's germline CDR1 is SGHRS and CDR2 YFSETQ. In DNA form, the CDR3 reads TGCGCCAGCAGCATGCGGTCAGGGGGAACTAATGAAAAACTGTTTTTT. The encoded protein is CASSMRSGGTNEKLFF.

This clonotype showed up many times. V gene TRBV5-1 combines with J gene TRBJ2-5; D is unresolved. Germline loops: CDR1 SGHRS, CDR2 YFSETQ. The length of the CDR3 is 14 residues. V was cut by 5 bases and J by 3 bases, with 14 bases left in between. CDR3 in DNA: TGCGCCAGCAGACGGAGCGCAGTAGAAGAGACCCAGTACTTC. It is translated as CASRRSAVEETQYF.

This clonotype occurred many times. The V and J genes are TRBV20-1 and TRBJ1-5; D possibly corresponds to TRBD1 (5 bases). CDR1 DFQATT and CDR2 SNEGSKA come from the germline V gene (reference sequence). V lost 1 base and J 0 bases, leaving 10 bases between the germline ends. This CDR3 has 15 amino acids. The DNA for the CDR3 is TGCAGTGCTAGAGTAGCCGGGGCTAGCAATCAGCCCCAGCATTTT. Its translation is CSARVAGASNQPQHF.

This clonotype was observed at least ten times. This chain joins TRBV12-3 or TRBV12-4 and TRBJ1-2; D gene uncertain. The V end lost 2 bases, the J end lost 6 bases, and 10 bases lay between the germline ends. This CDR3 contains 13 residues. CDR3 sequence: CASSLTGSDGYTF. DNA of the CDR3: TGTGCCAGCAGTTTAACTGGGAGTGATGGCTACACCTTC.

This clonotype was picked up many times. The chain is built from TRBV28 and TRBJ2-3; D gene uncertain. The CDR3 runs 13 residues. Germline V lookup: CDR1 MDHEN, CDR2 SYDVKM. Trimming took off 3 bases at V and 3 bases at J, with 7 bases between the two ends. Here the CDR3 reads CASSFPVTDTQYF. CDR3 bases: TGTGCCAGCAGTTTTCCCGTGACAGATACGCAGTATTTT.

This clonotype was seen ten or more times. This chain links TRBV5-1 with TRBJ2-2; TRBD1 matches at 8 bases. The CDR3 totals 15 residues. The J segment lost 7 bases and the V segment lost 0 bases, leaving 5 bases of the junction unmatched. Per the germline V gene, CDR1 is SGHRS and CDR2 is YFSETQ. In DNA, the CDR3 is TGCGCCAGCAGCTTGGCGCCAGGGGGCGACGGGGAGCTGTTTTTT. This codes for CASSLAPGGDGELFF.

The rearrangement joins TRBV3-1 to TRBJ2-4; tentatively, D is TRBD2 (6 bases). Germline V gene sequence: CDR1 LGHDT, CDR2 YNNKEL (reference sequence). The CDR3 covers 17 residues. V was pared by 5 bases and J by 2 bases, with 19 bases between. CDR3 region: CASSKPGLAIPKNIQYF. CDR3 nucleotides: TGTGCCAGCAGCAAGCCGGGCCTAGCGATACCCAAAAACATTCAGTACTTC. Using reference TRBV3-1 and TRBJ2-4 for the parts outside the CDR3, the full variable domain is DTAVSQTPKYLVTQMGNDKSIKCEQNLGHDTMYWYKQDSKKFLKIMFSYNNKELIINETVPNRFSPKSPDKAHLNLHINSLELGDSAVYFCASSKPGLAIPKNIQYFGAGTRLSVL.

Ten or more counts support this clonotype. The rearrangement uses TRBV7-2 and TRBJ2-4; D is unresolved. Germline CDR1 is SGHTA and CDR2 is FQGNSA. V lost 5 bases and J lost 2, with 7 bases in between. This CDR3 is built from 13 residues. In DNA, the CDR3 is TGTGCCAGCAGCCCTAGTTCCAAAAACATTCAGTACTTC. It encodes CASSPSSKNIQYF. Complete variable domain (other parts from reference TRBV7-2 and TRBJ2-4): GAGVSQSPSNKVTEKGKDVELRCDPISGHTALYWYRQSLGQGLEFLIYFQGNSAPDKSGLPSDRFSAERTGGSVSTLTIQRTQQEDSAVYLCASSPSSKNIQYFGAGTRLSVL.

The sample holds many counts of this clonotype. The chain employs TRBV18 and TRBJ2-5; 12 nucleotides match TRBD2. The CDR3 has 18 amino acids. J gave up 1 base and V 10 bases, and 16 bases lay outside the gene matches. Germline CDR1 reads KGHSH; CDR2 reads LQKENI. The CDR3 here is CATQQRLAGAPGQETQYF. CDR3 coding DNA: TGTGCCACGCAACAAAGACTAGCGGGGGCGCCAGGCCAAGAGACCCAGTACTTC.

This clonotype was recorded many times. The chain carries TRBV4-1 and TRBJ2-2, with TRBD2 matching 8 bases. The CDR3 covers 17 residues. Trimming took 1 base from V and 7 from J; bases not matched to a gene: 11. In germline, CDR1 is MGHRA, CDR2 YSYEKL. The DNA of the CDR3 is TGCGCCAGCAGCCAAGTTGGGCTAGCGGGTAGTAACGGGGAGCTGTTTTTT. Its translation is CASSQVGLAGSNGELFF.

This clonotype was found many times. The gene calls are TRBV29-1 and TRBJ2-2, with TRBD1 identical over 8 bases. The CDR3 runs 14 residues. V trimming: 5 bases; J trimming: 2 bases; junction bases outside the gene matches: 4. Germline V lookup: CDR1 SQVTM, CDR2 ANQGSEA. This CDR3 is CSVRDRLNTGELFF. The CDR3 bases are TGCAGCGTTCGGGACAGGCTTAACACCGGGGAGCTGTTTTTT.

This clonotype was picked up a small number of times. In nucleotides, the CDR3 is TGTGCCAGGGGCCCCGGGCTCCGCGACGAGCAGTACGTC. Translated: CARGPGLRDEQYV. V gene TRBV7-9 combines with J gene TRBJ2-7; D remains ambiguous. There are 13 residues in the CDR3. Trimming shortened V by 9 bases and J by 5 bases, and 17 bases separated the two germline ends. Per germline, CDR1 SEHNR and CDR2 FQNEAQ (reference sequence).

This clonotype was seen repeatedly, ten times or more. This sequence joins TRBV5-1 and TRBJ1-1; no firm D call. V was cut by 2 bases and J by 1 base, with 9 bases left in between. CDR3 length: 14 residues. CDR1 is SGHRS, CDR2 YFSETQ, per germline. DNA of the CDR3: TGCGCCAGCAGCTTACAAGGAGGGAACACTGAAGCTTTCTTT. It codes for CASSLQGGNTEAFF.

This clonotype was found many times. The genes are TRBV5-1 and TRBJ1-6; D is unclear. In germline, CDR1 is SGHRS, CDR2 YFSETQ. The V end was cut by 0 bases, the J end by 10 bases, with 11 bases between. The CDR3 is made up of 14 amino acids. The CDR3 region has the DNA TGCGCCAGCAGCTTGGAGGGCGAAGGATCACCCCTCCACTTT. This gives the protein CASSLEGEGSPLHF.

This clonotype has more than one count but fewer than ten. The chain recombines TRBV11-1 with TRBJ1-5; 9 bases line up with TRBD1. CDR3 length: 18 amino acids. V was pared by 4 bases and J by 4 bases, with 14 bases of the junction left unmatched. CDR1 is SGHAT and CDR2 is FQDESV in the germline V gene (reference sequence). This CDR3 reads CASSSGDWTGERNQPQHF. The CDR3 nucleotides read TGTGCCAGCAGCTCCGGAGATTGGACAGGGGAAAGGAATCAGCCCCAGCATTTT.

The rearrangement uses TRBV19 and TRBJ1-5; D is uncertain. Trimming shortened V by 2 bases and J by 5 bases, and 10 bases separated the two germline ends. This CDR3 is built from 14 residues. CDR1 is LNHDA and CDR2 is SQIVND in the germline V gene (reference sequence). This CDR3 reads CASSISGWDQPQHF. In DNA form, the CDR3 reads TGTGCCAGTAGTATATCGGGGTGGGATCAGCCCCAGCATTTT.

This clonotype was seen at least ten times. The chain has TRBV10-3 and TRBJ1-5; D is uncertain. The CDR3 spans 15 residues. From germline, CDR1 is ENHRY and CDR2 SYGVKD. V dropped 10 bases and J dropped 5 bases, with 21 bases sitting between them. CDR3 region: CATLAGREGYQPQHF. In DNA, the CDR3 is TGTGCCACCCTGGCCGGGCGGGAAGGGTATCAGCCCCAGCATTTT.

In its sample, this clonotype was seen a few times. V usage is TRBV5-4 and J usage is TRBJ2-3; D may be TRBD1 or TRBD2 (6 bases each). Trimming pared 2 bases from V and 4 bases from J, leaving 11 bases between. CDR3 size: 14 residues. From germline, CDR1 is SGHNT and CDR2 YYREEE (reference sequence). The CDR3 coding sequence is TGTGCCAGCAGCTTCAGGGGAGGACCAGATACGCAGTATTTT. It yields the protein CASSFRGGPDTQYF.

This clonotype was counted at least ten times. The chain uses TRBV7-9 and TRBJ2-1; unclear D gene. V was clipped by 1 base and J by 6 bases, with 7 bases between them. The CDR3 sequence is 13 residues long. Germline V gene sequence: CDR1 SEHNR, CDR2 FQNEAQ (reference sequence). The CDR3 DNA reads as TGTGCCAGCAGCTTAGGGGGATTCAATGAGCAGTTCTTC. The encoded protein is CASSLGGFNEQFF.

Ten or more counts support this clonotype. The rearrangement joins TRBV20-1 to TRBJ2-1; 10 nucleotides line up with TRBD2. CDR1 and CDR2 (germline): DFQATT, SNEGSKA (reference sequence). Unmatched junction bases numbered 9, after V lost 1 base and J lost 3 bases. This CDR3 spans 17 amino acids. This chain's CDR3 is CSARGLAGAPRYNEQFF. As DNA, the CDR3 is TGCAGTGCTAGAGGGCTAGCGGGGGCCCCCCGCTACAATGAGCAGTTCTTC.

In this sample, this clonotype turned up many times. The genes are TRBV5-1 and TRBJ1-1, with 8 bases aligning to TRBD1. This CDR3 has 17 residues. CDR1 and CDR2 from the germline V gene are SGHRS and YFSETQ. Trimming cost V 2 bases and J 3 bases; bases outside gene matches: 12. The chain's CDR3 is CASSLNAGGDVYTEAFF. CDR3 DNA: TGCGCCAGCAGCTTAAATGCAGGGGGCGATGTGTACACTGAAGCTTTCTTT.

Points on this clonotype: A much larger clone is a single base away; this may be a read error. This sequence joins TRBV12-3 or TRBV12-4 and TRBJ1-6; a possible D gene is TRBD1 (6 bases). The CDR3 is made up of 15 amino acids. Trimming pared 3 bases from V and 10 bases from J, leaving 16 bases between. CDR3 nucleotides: TGTGCCAGCAGTTTGGGGTGGGGGGGCGAGTCACCCCTCCACTTT. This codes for CASSLGWGGESPLHF.